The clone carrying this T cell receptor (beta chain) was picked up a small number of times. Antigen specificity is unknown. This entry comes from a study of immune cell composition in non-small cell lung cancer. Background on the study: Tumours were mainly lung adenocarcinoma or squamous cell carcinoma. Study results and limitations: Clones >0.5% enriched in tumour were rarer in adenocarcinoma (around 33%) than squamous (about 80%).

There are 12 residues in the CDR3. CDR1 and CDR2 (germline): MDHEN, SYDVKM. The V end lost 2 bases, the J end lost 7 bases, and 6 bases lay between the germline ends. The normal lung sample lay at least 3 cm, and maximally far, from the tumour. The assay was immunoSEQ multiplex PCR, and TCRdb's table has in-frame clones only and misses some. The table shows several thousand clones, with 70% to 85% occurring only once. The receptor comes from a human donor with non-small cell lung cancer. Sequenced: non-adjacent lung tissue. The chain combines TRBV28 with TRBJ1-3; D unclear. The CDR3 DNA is TGTGCCAGCAGTTTAGACCGGAACACCATATATTTT. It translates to CASSLDRNTIYF.